These T cell receptor beta chains were read from a single sample in a study of blood T cell repertoires in COVID-19. Generated by immunoSEQ multiplex PCR, the TCRdb table keeps only in-frame clones and is missing some. The table has 350,000 to 550,000 clones, around 91% seen once. Material: PBMCs or T cells enriched from blood (not recorded which). The receptors stem from a man between 25 and 39 years old who had recovered from COVID-19. Each CDR3 is given with its conserved first and last residue. A D gene is named only where the DNA matches it firmly. Clone size is given for some rows only: seen once, a few or many times, or a class if the clone is expanded.

>NA|TRBJ1-2|TRBV18|TRBD1
CASSPKDRGRHTF
TGTGCCAGCTCACCGAAGGACAGGGGGCGGCACACCTTC
>NA|TRBJ2-1|TRBV28|NA
CASSSIPDREIDEQFF
TGTGCCAGCAGTTCAATCCCGGACAGAGAAATCGATGAGCAGTTCTTC
>NA|TRBJ1-6|TRBV5-4|TRBD1
CASSLVGQGSYNSPLHF
TGTGCCAGCAGCTTGGTGGGACAGGGATCCTATAATTCACCCCTCCACTTT
>NA|TRBJ1-1|TRBV7-9|TRBD1
CASSRGDREAFF
TGTGCCAGCAGCCGAGGGGACAGGGAAGCTTTCTTT
>NA|TRBJ1-2|TRBV18|NA
CASSPGQTTMGYTF
TGTGCCAGCTCACCAGGACAGACGACTATGGGCTACACCTTC
>NA|TRBJ2-2|TRBV2|NA
CASNPRGVNTGELFF
TGTGCCAGCAATCCCCGCGGGGTAAACACCGGGGAGCTGTTTTTT
>NA|TRBJ2-5|TRBV7-2|TRBD2
CASSSEAGAQYF
TGTGCCAGCAGCTCAGAGGCGGGGGCCCAGTACTTC
>NA|TRBJ2-5|TRBV25-1|NA
CASSDSETQYF
TGTGCCAGCAGTGATTCGGAGACCCAGTACTTC
>once|TRBJ1-1|TRBV9|NA
CASSALRGVHAEAFF
TGTGCCAGCAGCGCCCTACGGGGGGTCCACGCTGAAGCTTTCTTT
>NA|TRBJ2-3|TRBV4-1|TRBD2
CANSRTRPLSTDTQYF
TGCGCCAACTCTCGGACTAGACCTCTAAGCACAGATACGCAGTATTTT
>NA|TRBJ2-3|TRBV4-1|TRBD2
CASSQEGTSGTRSDTQYF
TGCGCCAGCAGCCAAGAAGGGACTAGCGGGACTCGTTCAGATACGCAGTATTTT
>NA|TRBJ2-1|TRBV3-1/TRBV3-2|NA
CASSPGPWNEQFF
TGTGCCAGCAGCCCAGGGCCTTGGAATGAGCAGTTCTTC
>NA|TRBJ1-3|TRBV10-1|NA
CASSDPGASIYF
TGCGCCAGCAGTGATCCAGGGGCATCCATATATTTT
>NA|TRBJ2-5|TRBV5-6|NA
CASSLGAEGRVYQETQYF
TGTGCCAGCAGCTTGGGGGCCGAGGGAAGGGTGTACCAAGAGACCCAGTACTTC
>NA|TRBJ2-7|TRBV12-5|TRBD2
CASGGGLAGAYEQYF
TGTGCTAGTGGGGGAGGGCTAGCGGGAGCCTACGAGCAGTACTTC
>NA|TRBJ1-4|TRBV5-6|NA
CASSFSGGANEKLFF
TGTGCCAGCAGCTTCAGCGGGGGGGCTAATGAAAAACTGTTTTTT
>NA|TRBJ2-7|TRBV28|TRBD1
CASSSPGQPSYEQYF
TGTGCCAGCAGTTCTCCGGGACAGCCCTCCTACGAGCAGTACTTC